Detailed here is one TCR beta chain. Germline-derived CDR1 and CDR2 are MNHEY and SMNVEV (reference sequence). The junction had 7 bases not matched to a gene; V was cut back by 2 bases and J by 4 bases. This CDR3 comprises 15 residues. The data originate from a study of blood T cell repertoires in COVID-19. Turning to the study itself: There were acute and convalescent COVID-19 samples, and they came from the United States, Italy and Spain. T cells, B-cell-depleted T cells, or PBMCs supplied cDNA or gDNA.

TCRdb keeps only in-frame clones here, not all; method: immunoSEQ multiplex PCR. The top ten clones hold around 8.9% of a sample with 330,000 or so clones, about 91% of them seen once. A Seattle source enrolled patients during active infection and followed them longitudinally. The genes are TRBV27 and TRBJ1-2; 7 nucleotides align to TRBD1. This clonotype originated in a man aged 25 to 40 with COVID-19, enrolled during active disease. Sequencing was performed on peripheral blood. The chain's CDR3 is CASSLVQGVTYGYTF. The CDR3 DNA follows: TGTGCCAGCAGTTTAGTGCAGGGGGTTACCTATGGCTACACCTTC.